Reported below is one T cell receptor (beta chain). The antigen remains unidentified. The data were taken from a study of cytomegalovirus exposure and HLA in healthy donors. This PCR relied on a set of 60 Vbeta primers and 13 Jbeta primers. Profiled with immunoSEQ multiplex PCR; TCRdb holds only in-frame clones, not every one. The sample has approximately 190,000 clones; 84% are singletons. Findings and caveats of the study: It emerged from a later analysis that several of the most significant clusters appeared to be linked to common viral pathogens.

The CDR3 has 13 amino acids. The V gene lost 0 bases and the J gene lost 7 bases, with 8 bases spanning the gap. Germline CDR1 reads SGHDN; CDR2 reads FVKESK. The gene calls are TRBV14 and TRBJ2-3; D uncertain. The source of this sequence is a boy younger than 18 in good health and CMV-seronegative. The material sequenced was PBMCs. The CDR3 DNA reads TGTGCCAGCAGCCAAGAACTGCGTTATACGCAGTATTTT. Its translation is CASSQELRYTQYF.